The 16 T cell receptor beta chains presented below share a single source sample, sequenced in a study of T cell repertoires in cytomegalovirus infection. Each CDR3 protein is one row after TCRdb ran MiXCR on the reads. The repertoire holds some 450,000 distinct CDR3 sequences, 30% to 40% seen once, with 12% to 15% in the top ten. The sample was PBMCs. All receptors come from a human donor in good health (CMV status not recorded). Some clones in this sample may be carry-over from other donors' samples.

V is TRBV6-6 and J is TRBJ2-1; 12 nucleotides match TRBD2. Trimming removed 3 bases from V and 5 bases from J; junction bases left unmatched: 2. From germline, CDR1 is MNHNY and CDR2 SVGAGI (reference sequence). The CDR3 runs to 15 residues. The CDR3 nucleotides read TGTGCCAGCAGTTATTCTAGCGGGGGGGACAATGAGCAGTTCTTC. As protein: CASSYSSGGDNEQFF.

Regarding this clonotype: In this CDR3 the conserved last residue, phenylalanine or tryptophan, is missing, so a read error is likely. The rearrangement uses TRBV20-1 and TRBJ2-7, with D perhaps being TRBD1 or TRBD2 (5 bases each). V gave up 1 base and J gave up 2 bases, with 15 bases separating them. Looked up from germline, CDR1 is DFQATT and CDR2 is SNEGSKA (reference sequence). The CDR3 has 15 residues. CDR3 protein: CSARVMRGAAYEQYL. The CDR3 DNA sequence: TGCAGTGCTAGAGTTATGAGGGGAGCAGCCTACGAGCAGTACCTC.

This chain links TRBV7-2 with TRBJ1-1; no reliable D call. Trimming left V 1 base short and J 1 base short, with 13 bases between. The CDR3 runs to 16 residues. Germline CDR1 reads SGHTA; CDR2 reads FQGNSA. Here the CDR3 reads CASSLVGVRQNTEAFF. Written as DNA, the CDR3 is TGTGCCAGCAGCTTAGTAGGAGTCCGACAGAACACTGAAGCTTTCTTT.

This clonotype was observed a handful of times. The chain has TRBV6-1 and TRBJ2-5; unclear D gene. V lost 6 bases and J lost 3, with 11 bases in between. This CDR3 spans 13 amino acids. Per germline, CDR1 MNHNS and CDR2 SASEGT. The CDR3: CASSQTREETQYF. CDR3 bases: TGTGCCAGCAGCCAGACAAGAGAAGAGACCCAGTACTTC.

A few counts support this clonotype. The gene calls are TRBV4-1 and TRBJ1-1; perhaps TRBD1 as D (6 bases). CDR1 and CDR2 from the germline V gene are MGHRA and YSYEKL. With 4 bases removed from V and 9 bases from J, the gap between germline ends came to 18 bases. The CDR3 is 14 amino acids. CDR3 DNA: TGCGCCAGCAGCCTCCAGGGGACCTTGTTTAAAGCTTTCTTT. This encodes CASSLQGTLFKAFF.

The J gene is TRBJ2-7, the V gene TRBV24-1; 7 bases line up with TRBD1. This CDR3 comprises 17 residues. Trimming took 5 bases from V and 5 from J; bases not matched to a gene: 17. The germline CDR1 and CDR2 sequences are KGHDR and SFDVKD. The DNA of the CDR3 is TGTGCCACCAGTGTCCACCGTTCGACAGGGCCCCGCAACGAGCAGTACTTC. Its translation: CATSVHRSTGPRNEQYF.

The V call is TRBV7-3, the J call TRBJ1-6; 8 bases are shared with TRBD1. Unmatched junction bases numbered 11, after V lost 3 bases and J lost 7 bases. The CDR3 consists of 17 residues. The germline V gene has CDR1 SGHTA and CDR2 FQGTGA. CDR3 amino acids: CASSFDPRTGWNSPLHF. Here the CDR3 DNA reads TGTGCCAGCAGCTTCGACCCTCGGACAGGGTGGAATTCACCCCTCCACTTT.

This clonotype occurred many times. The V and J genes are TRBV28 and TRBJ2-7; 7 nucleotides align to TRBD2. The V gene's germline CDR1 is MDHEN and CDR2 SYDVKM. The CDR3 extends over 17 amino acids. The J segment lost 4 bases and the V segment lost 5 bases, leaving 17 bases of the junction unmatched. CDR3 nucleotides: TGTGCCAGCAGTGGGGGGGGAGGGGTCGAAGTGGGATACGAGCAGTACTTC. Translating it yields CASSGGGGVEVGYEQYF.

The chain is built from TRBV5-4 and TRBJ2-7, with TRBD2 matching over 9 bases. The CDR3 runs 16 residues. Germline loops: CDR1 SGHNT, CDR2 YYREEE (reference sequence). The junction had 7 bases not matched to a gene; V was cut back by 1 base and J by 2 bases. The CDR3 coding sequence is TGTGCCAGCAGCTTGTATCAGCGGGGGGCAACCTACGAGCAGTACTTC. Translating it yields CASSLYQRGATYEQYF. Full variable domain (outside the CDR3, taken from reference TRBV5-4 and TRBJ2-7): ETGVTQSPTHLIKTRGQQVTLRCSSQSGHNTVSWYQQALGQGPQFIFQYYREEENGRGNFPPRFSGLQFPNYSSELNVNALELDDSALYLCASSLYQRGATYEQYFGPGTRLTVT.

Ten or more counts support this clonotype. The chain joins TRBV7-8 to TRBJ2-6; 10 positions match TRBD1. CDR1 SGHVS and CDR2 FQNEAQ come from the germline V gene. V lost 5 bases to trimming and J lost 0 bases; unmatched junction nucleotides: 7. The CDR3 covers 18 residues. The CDR3 region is CASSIRQGATSGANVLTF. As DNA, the CDR3 is TGTGCCAGCAGCATCCGACAGGGGGCCACCTCTGGGGCCAACGTCCTGACTTTC.

The gene calls are TRBV7-2 and TRBJ2-5, with D unresolved. Germline CDR1 and CDR2: SGHTA and FQGNSA. V was cut by 1 base and J by 4 bases, with 4 bases left in between. CDR3 length: 12 amino acids. The CDR3: CASSLVVETQYF. In DNA form, the CDR3 reads TGTGCCAGCAGCTTAGTGGTAGAGACCCAGTACTTC.

The CDR3 region has the DNA TGTGCCTCCCTTGGACAGGGCGGTCAGCCCCAGCATTTT. Protein: CASLGQGGQPQHF. The chain uses TRBV19 and TRBJ1-5; TRBD1 agrees at 8 bases. The germline V gene has CDR1 LNHDA and CDR2 SQIVND (reference sequence). J lost 6 bases, V lost 11 bases, and 9 bases had no gene match. This CDR3 contains 13 residues.

This clonotype came up many times. This sequence joins TRBV6-6 and TRBJ1-2; D gene uncertain. V was pared by 2 bases and J by 3 bases, with 16 bases between. The CDR3 consists of 16 residues. Germline V lookup: CDR1 MNHNY, CDR2 SVGAGI (reference sequence). DNA of the CDR3: TGTGCCAGCAGTTACCTCCTCGAGGGAGTGGACTATGGCTACACCTTC. Residues: CASSYLLEGVDYGYTF.

This clonotype was observed many times. This chain uses TRBV7-6 with TRBJ2-2; 9 nucleotides match TRBD1. Germline CDR1 reads SGHVS; CDR2 reads FNYEAQ. The CDR3 runs to 17 residues. With V trimmed by 3 bases and J by 6 bases, 11 bases remained unmatched. The CDR3 region has the DNA TGTGCCAGCAGCTTGTTGGCTACAGGGGGCGCACCCGGGGAGCTGTTTTTT. Protein: CASSLLATGGAPGELFF.

As concerns this clonotype: Since a much larger clone is just one base distant, this may be a read error. This rearrangement joins TRBV24-1 to TRBJ1-5; no clear D. The V gene's germline CDR1 is KGHDR and CDR2 SFDVKD. Trimming cost V 7 bases and J 0 bases, with 3 bases left between them. The CDR3 is made up of 12 amino acids. The CDR3 protein is CATSNSNQPQHF. The CDR3 bases are TGTGCCACCAGCAATAGCAATCAGCCCCAGCATTTT.

This clonotype was picked up many times. The rearrangement uses TRBV7-8 and TRBJ2-5; 9 bases map to TRBD1. This CDR3 is 14 amino acids long. Trimming removed 8 bases from V and 5 bases from J; junction bases left unmatched: 9. CDR1 and CDR2 from the germline V gene are SGHVS and FQNEAQ. As DNA, the CDR3 is TGTGCCAGCGGGCGGGACAGGGTCGTTGAGACCCAGTACTTC. It yields the protein CASGRDRVVETQYF.